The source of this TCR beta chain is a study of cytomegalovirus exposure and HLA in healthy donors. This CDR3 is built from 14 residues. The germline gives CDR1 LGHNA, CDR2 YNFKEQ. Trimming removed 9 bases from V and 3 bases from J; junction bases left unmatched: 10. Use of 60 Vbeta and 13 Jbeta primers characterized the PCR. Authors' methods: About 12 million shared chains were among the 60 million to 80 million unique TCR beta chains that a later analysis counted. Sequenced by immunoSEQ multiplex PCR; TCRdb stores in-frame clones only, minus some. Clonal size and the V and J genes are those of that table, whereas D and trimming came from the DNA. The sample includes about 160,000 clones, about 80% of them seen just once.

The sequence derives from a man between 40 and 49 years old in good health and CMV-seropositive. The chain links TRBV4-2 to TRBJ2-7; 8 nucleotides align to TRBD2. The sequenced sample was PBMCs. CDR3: CASPPREELYEQYF. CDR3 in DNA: TGTGCCAGTCCCCCGCGGGAGGAACTCTACGAGCAGTACTTC.